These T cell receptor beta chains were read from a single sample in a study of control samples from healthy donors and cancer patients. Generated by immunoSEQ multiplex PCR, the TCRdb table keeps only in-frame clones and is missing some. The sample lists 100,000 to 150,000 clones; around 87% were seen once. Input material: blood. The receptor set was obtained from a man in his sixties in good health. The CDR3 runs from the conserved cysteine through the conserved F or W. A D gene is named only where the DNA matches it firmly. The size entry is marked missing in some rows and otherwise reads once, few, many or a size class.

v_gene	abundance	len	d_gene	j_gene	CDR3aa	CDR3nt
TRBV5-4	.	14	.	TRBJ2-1	CASSLVAPYNEQFF	TGTGCCAGCAGCTTGGTAGCACCCTACAATGAGCAGTTCTTC
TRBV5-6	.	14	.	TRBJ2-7	CASSLQGEEYEQYF	TGTGCCAGCAGCTTGCAGGGAGAGGAGTACGAGCAGTACTTC
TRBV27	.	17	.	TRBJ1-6	CASRTGSGLLYNSPLHF	TGTGCCAGCAGAACAGGGAGTGGGCTTCTTTATAATTCACCCCTCCACTTT
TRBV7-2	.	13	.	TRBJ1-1	CASSSPLNTEAFF	TGTGCCAGCAGCTCCCCCTTGAACACTGAAGCTTTCTTT
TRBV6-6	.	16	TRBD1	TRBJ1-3	CASSYPTGESGNTIYF	TGTGCCAGCAGTTACCCTACAGGGGAAAGTGGAAACACCATATATTTT
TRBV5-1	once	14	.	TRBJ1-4	CASSLGTYNEKLFF	TGCGCCAGCAGCTTAGGGACATATAATGAAAAACTGTTTTTT
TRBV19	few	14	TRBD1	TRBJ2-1	CASNTGTGNNEQFF	TGTGCCAGTAACACCGGGACAGGCAACAATGAGCAGTTCTTC
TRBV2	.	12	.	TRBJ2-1	CASNAMGNEQFF	TGTGCCAGCAACGCGATGGGTAATGAGCAGTTCTTC
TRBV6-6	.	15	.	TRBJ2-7	CASSTRRTFSYEQYF	TGTGCCAGCAGTACTAGGCGAACTTTCTCCTACGAGCAGTACTTC
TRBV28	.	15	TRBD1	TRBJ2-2	CASSPIDRADGELFF	TGTGCCAGCAGTCCGATAGACAGGGCGGACGGGGAGCTGTTTTTT
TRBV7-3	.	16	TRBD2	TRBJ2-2	CASSPTSAANTGELFF	TGTGCCAGCAGCCCCACTAGCGCCGCGAACACCGGGGAGCTGTTTTTT
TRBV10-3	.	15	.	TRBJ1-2	CAISPTNTGNYGYTF	TGTGCCATCAGTCCAACGAATACAGGGAACTATGGCTACACCTTC
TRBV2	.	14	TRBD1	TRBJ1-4	CASSRQGTNEKLFF	TGTGCCAGCAGTCGACAGGGAACGAATGAAAAACTGTTTTTT
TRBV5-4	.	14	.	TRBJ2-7	CASSLDRVIYEQYF	TGTGCCAGCAGCTTGGACAGGGTAATCTACGAGCAGTACTTC
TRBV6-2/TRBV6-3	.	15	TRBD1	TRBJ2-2	CASSYSGQGTGELFF	TGTGCCAGCAGTTACTCGGGACAGGGGACCGGGGAGCTGTTTTTT
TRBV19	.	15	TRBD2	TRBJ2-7	CASGASGANSYEQYF	TGTGCTTCCGGGGCTAGCGGGGCAAACTCCTACGAGCAGTACTTC
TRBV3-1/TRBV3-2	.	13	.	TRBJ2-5	CASSPAGAETQYF	TGTGCCAGCAGCCCGGCAGGGGCTGAGACCCAGTACTTC
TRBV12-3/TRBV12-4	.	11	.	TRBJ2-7	CASSHRYEQYF	TGTGCCAGCAGTCACCGGTACGAGCAGTACTTC
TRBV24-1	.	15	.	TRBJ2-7	CATSSPPDSSYEQYF	TGTGCCACCAGTAGCCCCCCCGACAGCTCCTACGAGCAGTACTTC
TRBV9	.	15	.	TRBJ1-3	CASSVDGTAGNTIYF	TGTGCCAGCAGCGTCGACGGGACGGCTGGAAACACCATATATTTT
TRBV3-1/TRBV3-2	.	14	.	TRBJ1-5	CASSHSGAREPQHF	TGTGCCAGCAGCCATTCCGGGGCGAGGGAGCCCCAGCATTTT
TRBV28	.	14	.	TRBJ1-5	CASSLVQFNQPQHF	TGTGCCAGCAGTTTAGTACAGTTCAATCAGCCCCAGCATTTT
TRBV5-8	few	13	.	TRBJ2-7	CASSFGGSYEQYF	TGTGCCAGCAGCTTCGGGGGCTCCTACGAGCAGTACTTC
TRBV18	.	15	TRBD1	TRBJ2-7	CASSGQGGGSYEQYF	TGTGCCAGCTCCGGACAGGGGGGTGGCTCCTACGAGCAGTACTTC
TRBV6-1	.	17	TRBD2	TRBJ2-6	CASTEAGVLSGANVLTF	TGTGCCAGCACTGAAGCGGGGGTGCTCTCTGGGGCCAACGTCCTGACTTTC
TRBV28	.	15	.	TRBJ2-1	CASGWRGGGYNEQFF	TGTGCCAGCGGGTGGAGGGGAGGGGGGTACAATGAGCAGTTCTTC
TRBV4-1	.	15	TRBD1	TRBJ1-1	CASRGRGLGNTEAFF	TGCGCCAGCAGGGGAAGGGGGCTAGGGAACACTGAAGCTTTCTTT
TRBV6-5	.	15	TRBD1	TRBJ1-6	CASSSEDRGSSPLHF	TGTGCCAGCAGTTCCGAGGACAGGGGGAGTTCACCCCTCCACTTT
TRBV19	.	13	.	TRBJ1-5	CASSEGEAQPQHF	TGTGCCAGTAGTGAGGGGGAGGCTCAGCCCCAGCATTTT
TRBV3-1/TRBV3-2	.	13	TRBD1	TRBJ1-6	CASSGQGYSPLHF	TGTGCCAGCAGTGGACAGGGTTACTCACCCCTCCACTTT
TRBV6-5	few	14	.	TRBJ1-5	CASRDTPADQPQHF	TGTGCCAGCAGAGACACGCCGGCGGACCAGCCCCAGCATTTT
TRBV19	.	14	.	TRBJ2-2	CASSTTGGLRELFF	TGTGCCAGTAGTACCACCGGGGGGCTCAGGGAGCTGTTTTTT
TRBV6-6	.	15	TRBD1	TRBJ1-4	CASSPGDRGNEKLFF	TGTGCCAGCAGCCCCGGAGACAGGGGAAATGAAAAACTGTTTTTT
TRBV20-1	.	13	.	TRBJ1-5	CSASKEVNQPQHF	TGCAGTGCTAGTAAGGAAGTCAATCAGCCCCAGCATTTT
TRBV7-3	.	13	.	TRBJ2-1	CASSSPTGHEQFF	TGTGCCAGCAGCTCCCCTACAGGTCATGAGCAGTTCTTC
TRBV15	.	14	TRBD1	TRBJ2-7	CATSRRTGPYEQYF	TGTGCCACCAGCAGGCGGACAGGGCCCTACGAGCAGTACTTC
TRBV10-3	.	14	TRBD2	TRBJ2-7	CAIMLAGGRGEQYF	TGTGCCATCATGTTGGCGGGGGGCCGGGGCGAGCAGTACTTC
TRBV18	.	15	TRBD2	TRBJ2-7	CASSPARGGSNEQYF	TGTGCCAGCTCACCGGCACGGGGGGGCAGCAACGAGCAGTACTTC
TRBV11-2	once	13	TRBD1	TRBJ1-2	CASSPQGYYGYTF	TGTGCCAGCAGCCCACAGGGGTACTATGGCTACACCTTC
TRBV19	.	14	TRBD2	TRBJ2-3	CASSIGLATDTQYF	TGTGCCAGTAGTATAGGACTAGCAACAGATACGCAGTATTTT
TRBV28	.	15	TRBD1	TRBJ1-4	CASSFRQTGSEKLFF	TGTGCCAGCAGTTTCCGGCAGACAGGGAGTGAAAAACTGTTTTTT
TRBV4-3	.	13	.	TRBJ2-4	CASSHLRGDIQYF	TGCGCCAGCAGCCACCTCCGAGGGGACATTCAGTACTTC
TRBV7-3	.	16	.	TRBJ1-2	CASSSLPARGPYGYTF	TGTGCCAGCAGCTCCCTCCCAGCCAGGGGCCCCTATGGCTACACCTTC
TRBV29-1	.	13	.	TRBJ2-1	CSVELLQYNEQFF	TGCAGCGTTGAACTTTTACAGTACAATGAGCAGTTCTTC
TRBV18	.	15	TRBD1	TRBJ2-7	CASSQGQGSPYEQYF	TGTGCCAGCTCACAGGGACAGGGATCCCCCTACGAGCAGTACTTC
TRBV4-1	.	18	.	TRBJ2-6	CASSQEVYPKAGANVLTF	TGCGCCAGCAGCCAAGAAGTGTACCCGAAAGCGGGGGCCAACGTCCTGACTTTC
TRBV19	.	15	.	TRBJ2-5	CASSIKQGPGETQYF	TGTGCCAGTAGTATAAAACAGGGTCCGGGGGAGACCCAGTACTTC
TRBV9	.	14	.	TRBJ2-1	CASSVLDSYNEQFF	TGTGCCAGCAGCGTCCTAGACAGTTACAATGAGCAGTTCTTC
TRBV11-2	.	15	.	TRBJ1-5	CASSSGGTGNQPQHF	TGTGCCAGCAGCTCAGGAGGGACTGGCAATCAGCCCCAGCATTTT
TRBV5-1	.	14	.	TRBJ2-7	CASSLPGELYEQYF	TGCGCCAGCAGCTTGCCAGGGGAGCTCTACGAGCAGTACTTC
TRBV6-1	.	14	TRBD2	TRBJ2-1	CASREGLALDEQFF	TGTGCCAGCAGAGAAGGACTAGCTCTTGATGAGCAGTTCTTC
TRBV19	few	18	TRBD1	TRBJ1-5	CASRSVRTGGSSNQPQHF	TGTGCCAGTAGATCGGTGAGGACAGGGGGTTCGAGCAATCAGCCCCAGCATTTT
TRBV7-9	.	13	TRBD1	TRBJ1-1	CASSLGTGIEAFF	TGTGCCAGCAGCTTAGGGACAGGGATTGAAGCTTTCTTT
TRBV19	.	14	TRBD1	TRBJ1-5	CASSTRQGNQPQHF	TGTGCCAGTAGTACTCGACAGGGAAATCAGCCCCAGCATTTT
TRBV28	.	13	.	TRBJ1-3	CASSLAAGNTIYF	TGTGCCAGCAGTTTGGCAGCTGGAAACACCATATATTTT
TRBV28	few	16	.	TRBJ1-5	CASSRVHRVSNQPQHF	TGTGCCAGCAGTCGAGTGCACAGGGTGAGCAATCAGCCCCAGCATTTT
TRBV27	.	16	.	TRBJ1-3	CASSISGQNSGNTIYF	TGTGCCAGCAGTATCTCGGGTCAAAACTCTGGAAACACCATATATTTT
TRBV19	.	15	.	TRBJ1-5	CASRIGQGGNQPQHF	TGTGCCAGTAGAATCGGGCAGGGTGGCAATCAGCCCCAGCATTTT
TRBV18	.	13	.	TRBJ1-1	CASSSGENTEAFF	TGTGCCAGCTCATCTGGGGAGAACACTGAAGCTTTCTTT
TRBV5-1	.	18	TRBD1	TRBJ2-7	CASSLGQGASHPPYEQYF	TGCGCCAGCAGCTTGGGACAGGGGGCGTCTCATCCGCCTTACGAGCAGTACTTC